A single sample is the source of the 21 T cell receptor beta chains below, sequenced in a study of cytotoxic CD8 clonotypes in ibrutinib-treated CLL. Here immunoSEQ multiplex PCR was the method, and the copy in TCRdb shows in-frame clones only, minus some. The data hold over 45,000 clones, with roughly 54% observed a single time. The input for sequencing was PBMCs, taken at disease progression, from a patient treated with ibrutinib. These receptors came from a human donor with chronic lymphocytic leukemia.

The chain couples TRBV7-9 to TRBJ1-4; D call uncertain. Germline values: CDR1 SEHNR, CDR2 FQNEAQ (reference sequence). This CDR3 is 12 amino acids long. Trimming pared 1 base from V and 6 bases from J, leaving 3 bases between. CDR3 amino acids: CASSLGYEKLFF. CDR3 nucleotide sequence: TGTGCCAGCAGCTTAGGGTATGAAAAACTGTTTTTT.

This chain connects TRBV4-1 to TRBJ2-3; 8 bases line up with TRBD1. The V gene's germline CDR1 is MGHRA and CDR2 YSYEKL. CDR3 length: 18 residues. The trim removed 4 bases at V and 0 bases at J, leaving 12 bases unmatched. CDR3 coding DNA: TGCGCCAGCAGCCTCCAGGGGGCCAGCGACACTAGCACAGATACGCAGTATTTT. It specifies CASSLQGASDTSTDTQYF.

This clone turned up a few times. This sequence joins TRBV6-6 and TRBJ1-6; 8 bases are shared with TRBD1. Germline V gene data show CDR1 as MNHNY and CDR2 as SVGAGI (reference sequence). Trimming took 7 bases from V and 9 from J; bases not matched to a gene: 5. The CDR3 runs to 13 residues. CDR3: CASMRQGLSPLHF. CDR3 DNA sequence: TGTGCCAGCATGCGACAGGGGCTTTCACCCCTCCACTTT.

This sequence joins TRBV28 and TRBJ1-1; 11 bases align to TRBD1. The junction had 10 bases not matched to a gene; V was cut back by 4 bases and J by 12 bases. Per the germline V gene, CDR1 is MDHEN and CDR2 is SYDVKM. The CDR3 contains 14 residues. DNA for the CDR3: TGTGCCAGCAGTTCATACGGGACAGGGGGGAGGTCTTTCTTT. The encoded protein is CASSSYGTGGRSFF.

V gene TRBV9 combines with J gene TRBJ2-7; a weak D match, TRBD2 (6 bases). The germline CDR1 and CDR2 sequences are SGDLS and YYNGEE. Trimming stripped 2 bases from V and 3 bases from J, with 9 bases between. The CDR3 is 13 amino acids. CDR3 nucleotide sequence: TGTGCCAGCAGCGTTGGCGGGGACTACGAGCAGTACTTC. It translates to CASSVGGDYEQYF.

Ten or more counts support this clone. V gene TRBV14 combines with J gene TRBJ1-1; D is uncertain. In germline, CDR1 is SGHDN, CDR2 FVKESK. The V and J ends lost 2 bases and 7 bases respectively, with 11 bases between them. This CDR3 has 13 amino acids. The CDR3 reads CASSQFDAIEAFF. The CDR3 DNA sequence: TGTGCCAGCAGCCAATTCGACGCCATTGAAGCTTTCTTT.

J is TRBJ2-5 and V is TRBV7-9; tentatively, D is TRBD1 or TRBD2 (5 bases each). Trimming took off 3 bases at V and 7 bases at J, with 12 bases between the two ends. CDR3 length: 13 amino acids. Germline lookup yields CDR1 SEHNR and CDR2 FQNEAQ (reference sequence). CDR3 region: CASSFLGEGTQYF. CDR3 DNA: TGTGCCAGCAGCTTTTTGGGGGAAGGGACCCAGTACTTC. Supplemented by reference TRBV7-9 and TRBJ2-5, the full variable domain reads DTGVSQNPRHKITKRGQNVTFRCDPISEHNRLYWYRQTLGQGPEFLTYFQNEAQLEKSRLLSDRFSAERPKGSFSTLEIQRTEQGDSAMYLCASSFLGEGTQYFGPGTRLLVL.

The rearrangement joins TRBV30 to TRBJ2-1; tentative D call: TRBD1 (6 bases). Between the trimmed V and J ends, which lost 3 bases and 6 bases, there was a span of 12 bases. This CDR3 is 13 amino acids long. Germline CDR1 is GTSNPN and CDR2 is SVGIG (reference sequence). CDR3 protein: CAWSGIRGNEQFF. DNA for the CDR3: TGTGCCTGGAGCGGAATCAGGGGCAATGAGCAGTTCTTC.

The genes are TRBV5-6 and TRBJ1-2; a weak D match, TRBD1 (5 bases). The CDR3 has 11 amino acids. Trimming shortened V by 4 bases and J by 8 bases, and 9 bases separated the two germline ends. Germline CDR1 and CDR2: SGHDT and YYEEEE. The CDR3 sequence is CASSTDSGYTF. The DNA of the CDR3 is TGTGCCAGCAGCACCGACAGCGGCTACACCTTC.

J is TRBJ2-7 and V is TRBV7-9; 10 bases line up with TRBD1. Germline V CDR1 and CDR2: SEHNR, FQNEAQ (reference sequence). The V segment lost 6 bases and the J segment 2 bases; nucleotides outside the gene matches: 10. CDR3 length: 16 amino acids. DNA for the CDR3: TGTGCCAGCAGACCCGCGCCCGGGACAGGGGCCTACGAGCAGTACTTC. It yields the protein CASRPAPGTGAYEQYF.

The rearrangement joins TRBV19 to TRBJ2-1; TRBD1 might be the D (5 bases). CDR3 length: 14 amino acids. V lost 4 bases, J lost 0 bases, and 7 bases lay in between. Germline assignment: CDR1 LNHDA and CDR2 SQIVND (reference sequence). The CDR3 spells CASSRQFSYNEQFF. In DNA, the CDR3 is TGTGCCAGTAGTAGACAGTTCTCCTACAATGAGCAGTTCTTC.

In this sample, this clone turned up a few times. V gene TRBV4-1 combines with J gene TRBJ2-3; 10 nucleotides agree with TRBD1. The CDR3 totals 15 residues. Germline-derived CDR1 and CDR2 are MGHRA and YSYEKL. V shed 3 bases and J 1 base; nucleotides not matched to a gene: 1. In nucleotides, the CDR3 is TGCGCCAGCAGCCATGGGACAGGGGGCACAGATACGCAGTATTTT. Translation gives CASSHGTGGTDTQYF.

For the CDR3, the DNA is TGTGCCAGCAGTTCCGGGACCTATGGTCCCGGCTACACCTTC. This sequence encodes CASSSGTYGPGYTF. This chain joins TRBV27 and TRBJ1-2; the D gene is possibly TRBD1 (5 bases). V lost 4 bases and J lost 8, with 17 bases in between. Germline loops: CDR1 MNHEY, CDR2 SMNVEV (reference sequence). CDR3 length: 14 amino acids.

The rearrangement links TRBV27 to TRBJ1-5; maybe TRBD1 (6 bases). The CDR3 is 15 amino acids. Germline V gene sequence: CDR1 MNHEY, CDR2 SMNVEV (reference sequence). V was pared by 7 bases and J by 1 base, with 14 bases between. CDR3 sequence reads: CASTPGQWSNQPQHF. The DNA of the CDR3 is TGTGCCAGCACACCTGGACAGTGGAGCAATCAGCCCCAGCATTTT.

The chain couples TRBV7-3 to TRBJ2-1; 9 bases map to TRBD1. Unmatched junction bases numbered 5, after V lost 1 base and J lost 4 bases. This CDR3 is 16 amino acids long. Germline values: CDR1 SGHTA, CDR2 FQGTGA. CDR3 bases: TGTGCCAGCAGCTTAAACCGGGACAGGGCTTACAATGAGCAGTTCTTC. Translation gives CASSLNRDRAYNEQFF.

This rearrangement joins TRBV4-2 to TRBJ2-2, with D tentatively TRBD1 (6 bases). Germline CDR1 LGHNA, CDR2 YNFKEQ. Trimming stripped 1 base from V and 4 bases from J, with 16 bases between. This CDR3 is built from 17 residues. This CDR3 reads CASSQATYSRGTGELFF. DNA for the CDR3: TGTGCCAGCAGCCAAGCCACTTATAGCAGGGGCACCGGGGAGCTGTTTTTT.

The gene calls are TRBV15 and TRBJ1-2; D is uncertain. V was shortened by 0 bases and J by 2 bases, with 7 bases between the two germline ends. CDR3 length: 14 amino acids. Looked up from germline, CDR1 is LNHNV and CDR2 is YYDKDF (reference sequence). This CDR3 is CATSRDRINYGYTF. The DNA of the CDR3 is TGTGCCACCAGCAGAGACAGAATAAACTATGGCTACACCTTC.

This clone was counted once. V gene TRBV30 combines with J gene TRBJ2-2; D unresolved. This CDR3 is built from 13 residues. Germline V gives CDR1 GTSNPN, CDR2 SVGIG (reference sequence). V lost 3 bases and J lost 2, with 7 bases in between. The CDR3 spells CAWRWGNTGELFF. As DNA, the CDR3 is TGTGCCTGGAGGTGGGGTAACACCGGGGAGCTGTTTTTT.

The CDR3 DNA sequence: TGTGCCAGCAGAGGGAGACCGAACACCGGGGAGCTGTTTTTT. This translates into CASRGRPNTGELFF. The chain is built from TRBV6-5 and TRBJ2-2, with D possibly matching TRBD2 (5 bases). Germline CDR1 MNHEY, CDR2 SVGAGI. With 6 bases removed from V and 0 bases from J, the gap between germline ends came to 8 bases. The CDR3 runs 14 residues.

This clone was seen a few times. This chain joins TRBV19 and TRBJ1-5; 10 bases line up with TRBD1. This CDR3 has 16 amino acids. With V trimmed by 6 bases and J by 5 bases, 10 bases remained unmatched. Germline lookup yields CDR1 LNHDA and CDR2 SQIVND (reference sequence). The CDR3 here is CASRQVTGGVDQPQHF. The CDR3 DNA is TGTGCCAGTAGGCAGGTGACAGGGGGCGTAGATCAGCCCCAGCATTTT.

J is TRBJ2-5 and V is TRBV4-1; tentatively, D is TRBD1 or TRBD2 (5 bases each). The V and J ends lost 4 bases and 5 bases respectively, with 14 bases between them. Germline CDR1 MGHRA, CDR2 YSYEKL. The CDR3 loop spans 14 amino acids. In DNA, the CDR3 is TGCGCCAGCAGCCCCGTCCTTGGGGACGAGACCCAGTACTTC. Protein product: CASSPVLGDETQYF.